The clone carrying this T cell receptor (beta chain) was seen just once. With 6 bases clipped from V and 8 bases from J, the junction kept 12 bases outside the gene matches. Germline assignment: CDR1 SGHAT and CDR2 FQNNGV. CDR3 length equals 14 residues. The data derive from a study of blood T cell repertoires in COVID-19. Study in general: There were acute and convalescent COVID-19 samples, and they came from the United States, Italy and Spain. PBMCs, B-cell-depleted T cells, or T cells were the source of the cDNA or gDNA that made up the material.

Methods used by the authors: Reference gene primer amplification gave nucleated cell count estimates. Produced via immunoSEQ multiplex PCR; TCRdb's table is partial and in-frame only. That table furnishes V, J and clone size, whereas the DNA furnished D and trimming. Found here are 200,000 to 250,000 clones, approximately 81% of them singletons; the top ten hold approximately 5.1%. Sequenced: peripheral blood. This sequence was found in a woman aged 55-69 years who had recovered from COVID-19. The rearrangement uses TRBV11-2 and TRBJ1-2; 7 nucleotides line up with TRBD1. DNA of the CDR3: TGTGCCAGCAGGCCAACCGGGACAGCATACGGCTACACCTTC. Translated, it gives CASRPTGTAYGYTF.